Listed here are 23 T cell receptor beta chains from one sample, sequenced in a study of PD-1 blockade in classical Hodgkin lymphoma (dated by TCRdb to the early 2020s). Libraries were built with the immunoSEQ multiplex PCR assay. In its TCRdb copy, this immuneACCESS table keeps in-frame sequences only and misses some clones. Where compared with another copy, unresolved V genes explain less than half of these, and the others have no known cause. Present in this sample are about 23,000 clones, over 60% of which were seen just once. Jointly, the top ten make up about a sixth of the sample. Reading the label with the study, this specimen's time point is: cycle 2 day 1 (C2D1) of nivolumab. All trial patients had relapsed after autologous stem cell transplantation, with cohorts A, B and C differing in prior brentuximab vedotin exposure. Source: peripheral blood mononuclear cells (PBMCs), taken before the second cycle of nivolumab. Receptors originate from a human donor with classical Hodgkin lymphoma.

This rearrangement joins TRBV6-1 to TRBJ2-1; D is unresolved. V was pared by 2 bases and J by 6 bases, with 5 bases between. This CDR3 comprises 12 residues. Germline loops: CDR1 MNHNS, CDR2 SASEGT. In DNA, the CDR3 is TGTGCCAGCAGTGAAAGCTTCAATGAGCAGTTCTTC. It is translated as CASSESFNEQFF.

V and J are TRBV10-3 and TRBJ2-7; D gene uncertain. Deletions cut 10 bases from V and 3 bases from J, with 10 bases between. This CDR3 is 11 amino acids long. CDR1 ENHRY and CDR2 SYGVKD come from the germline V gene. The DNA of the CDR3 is TGTGCCACCTCTGCTGGCTACGAGCAGTACTTC. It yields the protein CATSAGYEQYF.

CDR3 loop: CASSLQTDDQETQYF. The CDR3 nucleotides are TGTGCCAGCAGCTTGCAGACAGACGACCAAGAGACCCAGTACTTC. The gene calls are TRBV7-2 and TRBJ2-5, with TRBD1 as a possible D gene (5 bases). The V and J ends lost 3 bases and 0 bases respectively, with 11 bases between them. The CDR3 extends over 15 amino acids. Germline CDR1 reads SGHTA; CDR2 reads FQGNSA.

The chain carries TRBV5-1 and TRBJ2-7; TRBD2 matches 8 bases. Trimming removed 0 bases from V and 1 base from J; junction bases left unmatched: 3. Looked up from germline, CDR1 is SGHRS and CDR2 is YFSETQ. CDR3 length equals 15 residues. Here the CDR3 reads CASSLGAGVSYEQYF. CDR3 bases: TGCGCCAGCAGCTTGGGAGCGGGAGTATCCTACGAGCAGTACTTC.

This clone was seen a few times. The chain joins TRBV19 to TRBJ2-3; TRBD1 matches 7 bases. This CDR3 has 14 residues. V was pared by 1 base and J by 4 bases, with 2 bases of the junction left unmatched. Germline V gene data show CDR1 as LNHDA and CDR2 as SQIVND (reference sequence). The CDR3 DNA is TGTGCCAGTAGTATAGGACAGGGAGCAGATACGCAGTATTTT. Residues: CASSIGQGADTQYF.

CDR3 sequence: CASSQSGTTYNEQFF. The CDR3 DNA reads TGTGCCAGCAGCCAGAGCGGGACCACCTACAATGAGCAGTTCTTC. The V gene is TRBV9, the J gene TRBJ2-1; 7 bases are a match to TRBD2. V trimming: 4 bases; J trimming: 2 bases; junction bases outside the gene matches: 6. CDR3 length: 15 amino acids. The germline gives CDR1 SGDLS, CDR2 YYNGEE.

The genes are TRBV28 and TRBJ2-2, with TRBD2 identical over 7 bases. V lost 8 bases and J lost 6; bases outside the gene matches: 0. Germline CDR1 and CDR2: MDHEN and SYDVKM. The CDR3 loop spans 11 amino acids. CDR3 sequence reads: CASAGAGELFF. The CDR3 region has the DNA TGTGCCAGCGCGGGGGCCGGGGAGCTGTTTTTT.

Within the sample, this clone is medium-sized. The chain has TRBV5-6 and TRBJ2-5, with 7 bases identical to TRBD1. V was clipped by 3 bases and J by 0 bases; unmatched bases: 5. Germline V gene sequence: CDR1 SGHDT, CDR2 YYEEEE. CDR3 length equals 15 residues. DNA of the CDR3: TGTGCCAGCAGCTCGTTACAGGGGAACCAAGAGACCCAGTACTTC. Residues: CASSSLQGNQETQYF.

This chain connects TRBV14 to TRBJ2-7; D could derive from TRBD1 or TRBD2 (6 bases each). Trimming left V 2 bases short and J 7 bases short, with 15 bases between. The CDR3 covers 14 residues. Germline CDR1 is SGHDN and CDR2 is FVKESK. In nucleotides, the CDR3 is TGTGCCAGCAGCCAAATCGTAGGGGGGAATGAGCAGTACTTC. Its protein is CASSQIVGGNEQYF.

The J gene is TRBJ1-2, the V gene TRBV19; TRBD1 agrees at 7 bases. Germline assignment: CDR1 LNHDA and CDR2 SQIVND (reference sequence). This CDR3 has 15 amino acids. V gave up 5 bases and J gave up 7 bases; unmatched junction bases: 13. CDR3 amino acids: CASSLIADRVPGYTF. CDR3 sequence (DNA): TGTGCCAGTAGTCTCATAGCCGACAGGGTTCCTGGCTACACCTTC.

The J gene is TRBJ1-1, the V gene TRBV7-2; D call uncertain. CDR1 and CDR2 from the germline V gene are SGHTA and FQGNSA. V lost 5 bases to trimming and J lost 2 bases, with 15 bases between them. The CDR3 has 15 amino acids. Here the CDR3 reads CASSKTFGGNTEAFF. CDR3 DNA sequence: TGTGCCAGCAGCAAGACCTTCGGAGGAAACACTGAAGCTTTCTTT.

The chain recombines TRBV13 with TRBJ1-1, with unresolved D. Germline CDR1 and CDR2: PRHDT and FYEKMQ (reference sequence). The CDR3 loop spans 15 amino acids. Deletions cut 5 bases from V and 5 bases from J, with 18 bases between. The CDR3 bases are TGTGCCAGCAGCCCCCCAACGGGCGGGTGGACTGAAGCTTTCTTT. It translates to CASSPPTGGWTEAFF.

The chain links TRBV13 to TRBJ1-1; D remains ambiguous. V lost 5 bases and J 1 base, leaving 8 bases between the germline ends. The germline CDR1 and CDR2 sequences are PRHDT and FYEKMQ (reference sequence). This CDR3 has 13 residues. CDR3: CASSTSQNTEAFF. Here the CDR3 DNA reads TGTGCCAGCAGCACATCACAGAACACTGAAGCTTTCTTT. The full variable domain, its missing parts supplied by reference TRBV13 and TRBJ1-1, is AAGVIQSPRHLIKEKRETATLKCYPIPRHDTVYWYQQGPGQDPQFLISFYEKMQSDKGSIPDRFSAQQFSDYHSELNMSSLELGDSALYFCASSTSQNTEAFFGQGTRLTVV.

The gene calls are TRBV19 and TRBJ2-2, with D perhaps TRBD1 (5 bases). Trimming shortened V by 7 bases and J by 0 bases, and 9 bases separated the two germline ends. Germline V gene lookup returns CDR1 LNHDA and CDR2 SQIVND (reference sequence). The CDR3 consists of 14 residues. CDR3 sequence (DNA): TGTGCCAGTACCAGGGCCGCGAACACCGGGGAGCTGTTTTTT. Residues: CASTRAANTGELFF.

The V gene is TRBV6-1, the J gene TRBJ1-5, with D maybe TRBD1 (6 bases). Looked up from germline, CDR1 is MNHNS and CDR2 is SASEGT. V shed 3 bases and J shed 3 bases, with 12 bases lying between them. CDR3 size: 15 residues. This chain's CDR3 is CASSDHGGHNQPQHF. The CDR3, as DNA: TGTGCCAGCAGTGACCACGGGGGGCACAATCAGCCCCAGCATTTT.

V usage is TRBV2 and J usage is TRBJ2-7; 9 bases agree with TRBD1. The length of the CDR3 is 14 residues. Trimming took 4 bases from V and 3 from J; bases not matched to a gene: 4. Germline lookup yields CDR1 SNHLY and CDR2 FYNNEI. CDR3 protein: CASSVRDRVYEQYF. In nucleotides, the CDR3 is TGTGCCAGCAGTGTACGGGACAGGGTCTACGAGCAGTACTTC. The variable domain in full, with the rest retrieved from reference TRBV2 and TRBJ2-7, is EPEVTQTPSHQVTQMGQEVILRCVPISNHLYFYWYRQILGQKVEFLVSFYNNEISEKSEIFDDQFSVERPDGSNFTLKIRSTKLEDSAMYFCASSVRDRVYEQYFGPGTRLTVT.

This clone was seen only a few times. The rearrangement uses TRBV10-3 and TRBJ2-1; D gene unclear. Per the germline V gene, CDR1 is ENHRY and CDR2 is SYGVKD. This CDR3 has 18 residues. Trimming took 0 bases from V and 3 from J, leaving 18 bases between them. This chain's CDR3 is CAISESPLGSIFYNEQFF. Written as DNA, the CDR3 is TGTGCCATCAGTGAGTCGCCGTTAGGGTCAATCTTCTACAATGAGCAGTTCTTC.

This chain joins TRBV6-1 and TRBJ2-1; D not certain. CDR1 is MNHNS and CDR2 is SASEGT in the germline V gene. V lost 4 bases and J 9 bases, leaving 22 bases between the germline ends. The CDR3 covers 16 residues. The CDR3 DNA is TGTGCCAGCAGTGCCCTGGGCGGCTTTTATGTGAGTGAGCAGTTCTTC. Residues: CASSALGGFYVSEQFF.

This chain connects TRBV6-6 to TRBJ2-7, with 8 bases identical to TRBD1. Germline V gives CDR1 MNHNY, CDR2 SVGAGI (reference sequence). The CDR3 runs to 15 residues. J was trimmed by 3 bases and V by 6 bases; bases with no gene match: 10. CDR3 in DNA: TGTGCCAGCAGCCCCGTTGACAGGGGCAACTACGAGCAGTACTTC. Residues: CASSPVDRGNYEQYF.

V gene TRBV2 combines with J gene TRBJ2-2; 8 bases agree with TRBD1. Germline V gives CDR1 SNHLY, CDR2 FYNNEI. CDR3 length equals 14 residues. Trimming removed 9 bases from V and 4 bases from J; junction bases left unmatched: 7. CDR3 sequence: CARDRGIGTGELFF. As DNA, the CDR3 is TGTGCCAGAGACAGGGGAATAGGCACCGGGGAGCTGTTTTTT.

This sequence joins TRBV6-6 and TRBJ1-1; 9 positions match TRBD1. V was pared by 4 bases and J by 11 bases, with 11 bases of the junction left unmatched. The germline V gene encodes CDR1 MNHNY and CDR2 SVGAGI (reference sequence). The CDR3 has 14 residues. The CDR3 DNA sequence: TGTGCCAGCAGTTCCACGTACAGGGGGCTTGAGGCTTTCTTT. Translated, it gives CASSSTYRGLEAFF.

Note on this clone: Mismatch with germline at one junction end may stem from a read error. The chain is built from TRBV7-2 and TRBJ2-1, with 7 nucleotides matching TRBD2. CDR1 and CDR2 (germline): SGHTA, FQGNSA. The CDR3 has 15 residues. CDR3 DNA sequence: TGTGCCAGCAGCCTAGCGGTGAGCTCCTACAATGAGCAGTTCTTC. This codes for CASSLAVSSYNEQFF.

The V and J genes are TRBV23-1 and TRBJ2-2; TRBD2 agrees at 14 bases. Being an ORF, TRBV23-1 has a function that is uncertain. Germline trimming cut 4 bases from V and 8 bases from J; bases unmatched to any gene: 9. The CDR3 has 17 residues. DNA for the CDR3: TGCGCCAGCAGTCCTACCCCCGGGACTAGCGGGAGAGGGGAGCTGTTTTTT. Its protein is CASSPTPGTSGRGELFF.